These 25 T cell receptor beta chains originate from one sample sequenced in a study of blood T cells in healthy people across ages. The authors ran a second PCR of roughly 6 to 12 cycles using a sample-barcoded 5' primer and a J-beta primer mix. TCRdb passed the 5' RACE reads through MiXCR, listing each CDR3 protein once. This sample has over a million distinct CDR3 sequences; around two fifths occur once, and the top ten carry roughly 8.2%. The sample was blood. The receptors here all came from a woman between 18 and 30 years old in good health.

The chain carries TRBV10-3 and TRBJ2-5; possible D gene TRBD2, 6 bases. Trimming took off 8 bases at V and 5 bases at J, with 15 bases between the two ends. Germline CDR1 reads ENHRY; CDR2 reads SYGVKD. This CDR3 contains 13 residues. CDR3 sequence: CAIGGGEEETQYF. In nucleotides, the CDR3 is TGTGCCATCGGCGGTGGGGAGGAGGAGACCCAGTACTTC.

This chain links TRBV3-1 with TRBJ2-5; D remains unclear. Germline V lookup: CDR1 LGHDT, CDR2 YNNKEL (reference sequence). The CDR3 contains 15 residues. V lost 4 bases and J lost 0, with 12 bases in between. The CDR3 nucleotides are TGTGCCAGCAGCCCCCCCGGCCGGTACCAAGAGACCCAGTACTTC. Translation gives CASSPPGRYQETQYF.

The CDR3 DNA reads TGTGCCAGCAGCCCAGCTGACAGGGTAATTGGGACCCAGTACTTC. As protein: CASSPADRVIGTQYF. The rearrangement links TRBV7-9 to TRBJ2-5; 7 bases fit TRBD1. Unmatched junction bases numbered 13, after V lost 5 bases and J lost 7 bases. CDR3 length: 15 residues. Germline loops: CDR1 SEHNR, CDR2 FQNEAQ (reference sequence).

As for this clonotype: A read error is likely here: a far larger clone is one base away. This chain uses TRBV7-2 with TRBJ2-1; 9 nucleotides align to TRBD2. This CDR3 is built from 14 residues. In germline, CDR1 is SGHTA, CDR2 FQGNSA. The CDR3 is CASSLGLAGNERFF. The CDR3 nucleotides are TGTGCCAGCAGCTTGGGACTAGCAGGCAATGAGCGGTTCTTC.

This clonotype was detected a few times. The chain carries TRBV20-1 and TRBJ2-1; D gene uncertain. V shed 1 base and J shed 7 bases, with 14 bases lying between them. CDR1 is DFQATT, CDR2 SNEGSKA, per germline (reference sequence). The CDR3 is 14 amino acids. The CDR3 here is CSARGGDDVNEQFF. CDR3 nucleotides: TGCAGTGCTAGAGGGGGTGACGACGTGAATGAGCAGTTCTTC.

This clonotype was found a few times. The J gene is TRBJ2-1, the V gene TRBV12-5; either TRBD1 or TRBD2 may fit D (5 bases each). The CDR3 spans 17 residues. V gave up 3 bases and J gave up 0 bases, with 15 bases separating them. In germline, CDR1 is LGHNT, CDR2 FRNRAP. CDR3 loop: CASGLRSLGGSYNEQFF. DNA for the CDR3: TGTGCTAGTGGTTTAAGGTCCCTTGGGGGCTCCTACAATGAGCAGTTCTTC.

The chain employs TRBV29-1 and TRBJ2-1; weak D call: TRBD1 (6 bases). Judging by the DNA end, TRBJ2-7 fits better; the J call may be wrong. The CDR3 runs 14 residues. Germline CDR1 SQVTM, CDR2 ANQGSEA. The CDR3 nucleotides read TGCAGCGTTGAATACAGGGAACCTCGCAATGAGCAGTACTTC. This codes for CSVEYREPRNEQYF.

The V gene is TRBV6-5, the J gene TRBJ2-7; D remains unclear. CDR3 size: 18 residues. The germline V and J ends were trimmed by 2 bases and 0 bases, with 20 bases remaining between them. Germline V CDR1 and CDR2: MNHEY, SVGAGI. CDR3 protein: CASSYLGVGEPGSYEQYF. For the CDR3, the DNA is TGTGCCAGCAGTTACCTTGGGGTAGGCGAACCCGGCTCCTACGAGCAGTACTTC.

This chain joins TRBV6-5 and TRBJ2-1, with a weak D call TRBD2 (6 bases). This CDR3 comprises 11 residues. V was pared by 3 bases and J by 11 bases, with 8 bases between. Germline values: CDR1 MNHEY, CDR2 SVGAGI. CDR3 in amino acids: CASSYAGQQFF. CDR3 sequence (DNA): TGTGCCAGCAGTTATGCGGGGCAGCAGTTCTTC.

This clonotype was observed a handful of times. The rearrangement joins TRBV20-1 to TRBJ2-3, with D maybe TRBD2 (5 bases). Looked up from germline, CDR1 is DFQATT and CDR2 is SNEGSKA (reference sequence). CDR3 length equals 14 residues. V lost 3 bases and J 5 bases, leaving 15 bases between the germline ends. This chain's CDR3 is CSASGSRSRDTQYF. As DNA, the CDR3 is TGCAGTGCTAGTGGGAGCCGATCGAGAGATACGCAGTATTTT.

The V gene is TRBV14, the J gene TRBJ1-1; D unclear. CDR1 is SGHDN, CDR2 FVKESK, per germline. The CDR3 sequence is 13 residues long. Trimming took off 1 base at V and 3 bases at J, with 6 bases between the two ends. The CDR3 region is CASSQATYTEAFF. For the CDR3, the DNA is TGTGCCAGCAGCCAAGCCACTTACACTGAAGCTTTCTTT.

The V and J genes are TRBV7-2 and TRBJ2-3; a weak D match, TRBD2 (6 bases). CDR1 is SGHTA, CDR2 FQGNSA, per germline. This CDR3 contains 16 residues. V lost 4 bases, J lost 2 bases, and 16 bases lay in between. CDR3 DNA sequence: TGTGCCAGCAGCTCCCACGGGACTCAACCCACAGATACGCAGTATTTT. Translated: CASSSHGTQPTDTQYF.

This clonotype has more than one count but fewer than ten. Here the CDR3 reads CASSVVPGVNQPQHF. The CDR3 region has the DNA TGTGCCAGCAGTGTCGTGCCAGGAGTAAATCAGCCCCAGCATTTT. The chain recombines TRBV6-4 with TRBJ1-5; D ambiguous. Germline assignment: CDR1 MRHNA and CDR2 SNTAGT. CDR3 length: 15 residues. Trimming stripped 4 bases from V and 4 bases from J, with 14 bases between.

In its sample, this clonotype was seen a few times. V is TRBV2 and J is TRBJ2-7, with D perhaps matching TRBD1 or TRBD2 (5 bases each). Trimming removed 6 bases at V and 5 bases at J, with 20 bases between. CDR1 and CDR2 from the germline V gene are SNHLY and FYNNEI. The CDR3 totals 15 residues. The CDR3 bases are TGTGCCAGCAGCCACTATATGGGGGTTCGACACGAGCAGTACTTC. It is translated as CASSHYMGVRHEQYF.

The CDR3 DNA is TGCGCCAGCAGCGTGGACAGCTCTAGCACAGATACGCAGTATTTT. Protein: CASSVDSSSTDTQYF. The rearrangement links TRBV5-1 to TRBJ2-3, with TRBD1 as a possible D gene (6 bases). The V gene lost 4 bases and the J gene lost 0 bases, with 12 bases spanning the gap. This CDR3 contains 15 residues. Germline lookup yields CDR1 SGHRS and CDR2 YFSETQ.

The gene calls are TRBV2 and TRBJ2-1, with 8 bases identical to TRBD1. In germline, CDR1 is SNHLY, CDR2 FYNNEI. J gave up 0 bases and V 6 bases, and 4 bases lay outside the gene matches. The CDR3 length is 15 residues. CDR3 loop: CASRWDRSSYNEQFF. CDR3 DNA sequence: TGTGCCAGCAGATGGGACAGGAGCTCCTACAATGAGCAGTTCTTC.

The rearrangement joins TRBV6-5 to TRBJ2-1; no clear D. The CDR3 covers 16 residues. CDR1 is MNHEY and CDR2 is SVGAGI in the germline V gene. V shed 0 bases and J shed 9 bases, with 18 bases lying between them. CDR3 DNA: TGTGCCAGCAGTTACTCGATTGGGGAACTCATTAGTGAGCAGTTCTTC. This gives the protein CASSYSIGELISEQFF.

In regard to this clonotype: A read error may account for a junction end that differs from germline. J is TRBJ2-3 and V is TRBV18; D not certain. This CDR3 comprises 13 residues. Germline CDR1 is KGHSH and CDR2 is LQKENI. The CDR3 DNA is TGTGCCAGCTCACCACCGAATACAGATACGCGGTATTTT. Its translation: CASSPPNTDTRYF.

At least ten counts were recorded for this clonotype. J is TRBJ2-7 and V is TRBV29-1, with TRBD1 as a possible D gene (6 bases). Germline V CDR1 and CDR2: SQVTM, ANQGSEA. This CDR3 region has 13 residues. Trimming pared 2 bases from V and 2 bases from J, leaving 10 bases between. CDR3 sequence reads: CSVETGSAYEQYF. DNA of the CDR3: TGCAGCGTTGAAACAGGGTCGGCCTACGAGCAGTACTTC.

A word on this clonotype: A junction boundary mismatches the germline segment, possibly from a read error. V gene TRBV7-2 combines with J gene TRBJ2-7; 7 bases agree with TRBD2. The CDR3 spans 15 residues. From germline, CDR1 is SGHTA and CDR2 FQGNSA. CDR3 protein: CVSSSTSGATYEQYF. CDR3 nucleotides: TGTGTCAGCAGCTCCACCAGCGGGGCAACCTACGAGCAGTACTTC.

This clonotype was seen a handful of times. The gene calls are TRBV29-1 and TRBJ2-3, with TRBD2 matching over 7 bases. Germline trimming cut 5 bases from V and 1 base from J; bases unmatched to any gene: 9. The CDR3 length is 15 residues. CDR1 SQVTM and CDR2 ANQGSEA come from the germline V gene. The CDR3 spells CSVTPVAGGTDTQYF. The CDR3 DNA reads TGCAGCGTTACGCCCGTGGCGGGGGGCACAGATACGCAGTATTTT.

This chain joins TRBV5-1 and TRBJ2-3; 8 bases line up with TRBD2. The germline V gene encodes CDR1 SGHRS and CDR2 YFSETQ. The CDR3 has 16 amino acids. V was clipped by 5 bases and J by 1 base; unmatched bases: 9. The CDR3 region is CASREAGAGGTDTQYF. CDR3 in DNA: TGCGCCAGCAGAGAAGCGGGGGCGGGGGGCACAGATACGCAGTATTTT.

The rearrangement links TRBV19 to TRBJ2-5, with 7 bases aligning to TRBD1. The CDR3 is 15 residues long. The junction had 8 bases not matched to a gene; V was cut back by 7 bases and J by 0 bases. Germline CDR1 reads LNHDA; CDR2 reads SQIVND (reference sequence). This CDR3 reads CASTPGGQYQETQYF. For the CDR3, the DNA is TGTGCCAGTACCCCAGGGGGACAGTACCAAGAGACCCAGTACTTC.

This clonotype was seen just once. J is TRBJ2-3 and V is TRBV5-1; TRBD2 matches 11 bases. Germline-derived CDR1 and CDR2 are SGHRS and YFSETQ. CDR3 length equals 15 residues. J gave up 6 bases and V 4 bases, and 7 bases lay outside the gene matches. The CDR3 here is CASSTTSGSLDTQYF. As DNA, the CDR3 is TGCGCCAGCAGCACAACTAGCGGGAGCTTGGATACGCAGTATTTT.

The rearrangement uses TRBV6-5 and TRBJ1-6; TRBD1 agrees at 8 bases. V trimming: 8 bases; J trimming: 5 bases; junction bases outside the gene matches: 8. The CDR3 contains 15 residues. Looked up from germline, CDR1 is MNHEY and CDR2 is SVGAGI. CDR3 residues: CASRQGTGNNSPLHF. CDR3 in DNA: TGTGCCAGCCGCCAAGGGACAGGAAATAATTCACCCCTCCACTTT.